The 8 T cell receptor beta chains given below trace back to one sample, sequenced in a study of shared clonotypes between healthy human individuals. Some clones are missing from TCRdb's copy, which holds only in-frame ones; the method was immunoSEQ multiplex PCR. In the table there are just over 2,000,000 clones, over 85% of which are singletons. The sequencing sample was made of naive CD4+ T cells sorted from blood. As to subset: CD45RA+ positively selected. The receptors were sampled from a man younger than 30 in good health.

The chain employs TRBV28 and TRBJ1-6; 7 positions agree with TRBD1. The CDR3 covers 15 residues. In germline, CDR1 is MDHEN, CDR2 SYDVKM. Unmatched junction bases numbered 11, after V lost 6 bases and J lost 9 bases. CDR3 sequence (DNA): TGTGCCAGCAGCCCGACAGGGTGGAGGGTTTCACCCCTCCACTTT. This gives the protein CASSPTGWRVSPLHF.

This clone showed up just once. The genes are TRBV6-5 and TRBJ2-2; maybe TRBD2 (6 bases). Deletions cut 6 bases from V and 5 bases from J, with 10 bases between. Germline CDR1 reads MNHEY; CDR2 reads SVGAGI. There are 13 residues in the CDR3. CDR3 sequence: CASREGGTGELFF. In DNA, the CDR3 is TGTGCCAGCAGAGAAGGAGGGACCGGGGAGCTGTTTTTT.

V and J are TRBV5-6 and TRBJ1-4; D gene unclear. V lost 4 bases and J 3 bases, leaving 13 bases between the germline ends. Per germline, CDR1 SGHDT and CDR2 YYEEEE. The CDR3 contains 15 residues. CDR3 sequence reads: CASSPSELANEKLFF. The CDR3 nucleotides read TGTGCCAGCAGCCCGTCGGAGTTGGCTAATGAAAAACTGTTTTTT.

The chain uses TRBV6-5 and TRBJ1-1; 7 bases agree with TRBD1. The V gene's germline CDR1 is MNHEY and CDR2 SVGAGI. This CDR3 contains 14 residues. V shed 11 bases, J shed 1 base, and the junction held 10 bases outside the gene matches. CDR3 bases: TGTGCCTGTAAGGAAGGGGGCACGAACACTGAAGCTTTCTTT. Protein product: CACKEGGTNTEAFF.

In the case of this clone: This specimen includes other DNA sequences encoding the same CDR3. CDR3 coding DNA: TGTGCCAGTACCGGGGGGTTCCCCTCCTACGAGCAGTACTTC. This codes for CASTGGFPSYEQYF. This chain links TRBV19 with TRBJ2-7, with 7 positions matching TRBD2. Germline-derived CDR1 and CDR2 are LNHDA and SQIVND (reference sequence). V gave up 7 bases and J gave up 0 bases; unmatched junction bases: 6. This CDR3 is built from 14 residues.

Remarks on this clone: Other DNA sequences in this sample translate to the same CDR3. The chain links TRBV7-9 to TRBJ2-3, with D perhaps matching TRBD1 or TRBD2 (5 bases each). Germline V lookup: CDR1 SEHNR, CDR2 FQNEAQ (reference sequence). Trimming stripped 3 bases from V and 0 bases from J, with 7 bases between. This CDR3 comprises 14 residues. The CDR3 protein is CASSLGVSTDTQYF. CDR3 sequence (DNA): TGTGCCAGCAGCTTGGGGGTTAGCACAGATACGCAGTATTTT.

The chain combines TRBV7-9 with TRBJ2-2, with 7 nucleotides matching TRBD1. V shed 5 bases, J shed 3 bases, and the junction held 6 bases outside the gene matches. CDR3 length: 15 residues. Germline-derived CDR1 and CDR2 are SEHNR and FQNEAQ (reference sequence). The CDR3 coding sequence is TGTGCCAGCAGCAAGGGGGCAGGATACACCGGGGAGCTGTTTTTT. Translating gives CASSKGAGYTGELFF.

The chain couples TRBV23-1 to TRBJ2-7, with D perhaps assigned TRBD1 or TRBD2 (5 bases each). TRBV23-1 is recorded as an ORF, its role being uncertain. This CDR3 has 15 amino acids. V was pared by 6 bases and J by 0 bases, with 15 bases between. The CDR3 DNA sequence: TGCGCCAGCAGCCCCTTGGGACGGAGCTCCTACGAGCAGTACTTC. Translation gives CASSPLGRSSYEQYF.